A selection of T cell receptor beta chains follows, all from one sample in a study of blood T cell repertoires in COVID-19. TCRdb keeps only in-frame clones here, not all; method: immunoSEQ multiplex PCR. The data show roughly 87,000 clones, approximately 89% seen once. The material sequenced was peripheral blood. Receptors were obtained from a man aged 60-69 years with acute or convalescent COVID-19. Both conserved end residues are part of each CDR3. D genes are given only for firm matches. Where a row states a size, it is once, few, many or the class of an expanded clone; other rows omit it.

TRBV3-1/TRBV3-2	TRBJ1-2	.	.	CASSQVAHGGNYGYTF	TGTGCCAGCAGCCAAGTTGCCCACGGGGGGAACTATGGCTACACCTTC
TRBV18	TRBJ1-3	once	.	CASSPEVSSTGNTIYF	TGTGCCAGCTCTCCCGAAGTAAGCTCGACTGGAAACACCATATATTTT
TRBV15	TRBJ2-6	.	TRBD1	CATSGYSGTGFSGANVLTF	TGTGCCACCAGCGGCTACTCCGGGACAGGGTTCTCTGGGGCCAACGTCCTGACTTTC
TRBV3-1/TRBV3-2	TRBJ1-2	.	.	CASSPYPGPGDGYTF	TGTGCCAGCAGCCCATACCCGGGACCGGGGGATGGCTACACCTTC
TRBV21-1	TRBJ2-3	.	.	CATLAGGWGTQYF	TGTGCCACCTTAGCGGGAGGGTGGGGGACGCAGTATTTT
TRBV5-1	TRBJ2-3	.	TRBD1	CASSIRQGNTQYF	TGCGCCAGCAGCATACGACAGGGGAATACGCAGTATTTT
TRBV5-6	TRBJ2-1	.	TRBD1	CASSLPGQGVLYEQFF	TGTGCCAGCAGCTTACCGGGACAGGGGGTCTTATATGAGCAGTTCTTC
TRBV6-5	TRBJ2-5	.	TRBD1	CASSWDRGEETQYF	TGTGCCAGCAGCTGGGACAGGGGGGAAGAGACCCAGTACTTC
TRBV29-1	TRBJ1-1	.	.	CSARAGVTEAFF	TGCAGCGCGCGGGCGGGGGTTACTGAAGCTTTCTTT
TRBV18	TRBJ1-5	.	TRBD1	CASSPSGQGNQPQHF	TGTGCCAGCTCACCATCGGGACAGGGGAATCAGCCCCAGCATTTT
TRBV28	TRBJ1-4	.	TRBD1	CASGQGTEKLFF	TGTGCCAGCGGACAGGGGACTGAAAAACTGTTTTTT
TRBV30	TRBJ1-2	.	TRBD1	CAWTRTGGDYGYTF	TGTGCCTGGACCCGGACAGGGGGCGACTATGGCTACACCTTC
TRBV24-1	TRBJ2-2	.	.	CATRQDSNTGELFF	TGTGCCACCAGACAAGATTCGAACACCGGGGAGCTGTTTTTT
TRBV11-2	TRBJ2-1	.	.	CASSLDRGNEQFF	TGTGCCAGCAGCTTAGATCGGGGCAATGAGCAGTTCTTC
TRBV9	TRBJ2-6	.	.	CASSDRISGANVLTF	TGTGCCAGCAGCGACAGAATCTCTGGGGCCAACGTCCTGACTTTC